The 10 T cell receptor beta chains given below trace back to one sample, sequenced in a study of regulatory T cells in long-lasting Graves disease. Relying on iRepertoire HTBI primers and Arm-PCR of CDR3 regions, the team built TCR beta libraries. TCRdb re-derived calls from the multiplex PCR reads in MiXCR, one entry per CDR3 protein. Here the sample spans 350,000 to 500,000 distinct CDR3 sequences, around 23% being singletons. Time point of the sample: persistent/refractory GD, antithyroid drugs over 5 years with positive TRAb. From RNA extracted from PBMCs, the TCR library was made. This material consisted of peripheral blood mononuclear cells (PBMCs), taken when the disease was refractory, from a patient treated with antithyroid drugs. Receptors were obtained from a female donor with Graves disease.

The sample holds a few counts of this clonotype. The CDR3 is CASSLIAGRLTNEKLFF. DNA for the CDR3: TGTGCCAGCAGCTTAATCGCCGGGAGGTTGACTAATGAAAAACTGTTTTTT. This rearrangement joins TRBV7-2 to TRBJ1-4; D remains unclear. This CDR3 contains 17 residues. Between the trimmed V and J ends, which lost 2 bases and 2 bases, there was a span of 15 bases. CDR1 is SGHTA, CDR2 FQGNSA, per germline. The full variable domain, completed using reference TRBV7-2 and TRBJ1-4, is GAGVSQSPSNKVTEKGKDVELRCDPISGHTALYWYRQSLGQGLEFLIYFQGNSAPDKSGLPSDRFSAERTGGSVSTLTIQRTQQEDSAVYLCASSLIAGRLTNEKLFFGSGTQLSVL.

This clonotype was counted at least ten times. The J gene is TRBJ2-5, the V gene TRBV6-1; D is uncertain. The CDR3 totals 12 residues. Trimming pared 7 bases from V and 5 bases from J, leaving 11 bases between. Germline V lookup: CDR1 MNHNS, CDR2 SASEGT. CDR3 in amino acids: CASTPRSETQYF. Written as DNA, the CDR3 is TGTGCCAGCACCCCCCGGAGTGAGACCCAGTACTTC.

This clonotype came up many times. The chain is built from TRBV28 and TRBJ2-5; 9 bases are shared with TRBD1. V was pared by 7 bases and J by 4 bases, with 16 bases of the junction left unmatched. The CDR3 contains 17 residues. The germline gives CDR1 MDHEN, CDR2 SYDVKM. The CDR3 loop is CASTGPSRDRVAETQYF. DNA for the CDR3: TGTGCCAGCACAGGCCCGTCCCGGGACAGGGTAGCAGAGACCCAGTACTTC.

This clonotype has a count of ten or more. The chain couples TRBV6-1 to TRBJ1-1; D remains unclear. The CDR3 is made up of 10 amino acids. The V gene lost 7 bases and the J gene lost 5 bases, with 5 bases spanning the gap. Germline V gives CDR1 MNHNS, CDR2 SASEGT. CDR3 sequence: CASIATEAFF. CDR3 DNA sequence: TGTGCCAGCATAGCAACTGAAGCTTTCTTT.

This clonotype appeared many times. In DNA, the CDR3 is TGTGCCAGCAGCCCGAGGAGGGAGTCTGCTGAAGCTTTCTTT. Residues: CASSPRRESAEAFF. The chain recombines TRBV7-3 with TRBJ1-1, with D hard to call. The CDR3 contains 14 residues. Looked up from germline, CDR1 is SGHTA and CDR2 is FQGTGA. V lost 5 bases and J 6 bases, leaving 16 bases between the germline ends.

This chain joins TRBV4-2 and TRBJ2-5; 10 bases fit TRBD2. The CDR3 is 17 amino acids. V dropped 1 base and J dropped 1; count of bases not matched to a gene: 6. Germline CDR1 LGHNA, CDR2 YNFKEQ. CDR3 in amino acids: CASSQARTSGFQETQYF. Written as DNA, the CDR3 is TGTGCCAGCAGCCAAGCTCGGACTAGCGGCTTCCAAGAGACCCAGTACTTC.

There are many counts of this clonotype. The J gene is TRBJ2-7, the V gene TRBV27; 8 bases map to TRBD1. The CDR3 covers 16 residues. Unmatched junction bases numbered 10, after V lost 2 bases and J lost 4 bases. Germline CDR1 and CDR2: MNHEY and SMNVEV (reference sequence). The CDR3, as DNA: TGTGCCAGCAGTTTAAGCTCCGGGACAGGAAGTTACGAGCAGTACTTC. Residues: CASSLSSGTGSYEQYF.

The V and J genes are TRBV3-1 and TRBJ1-3, with D possibly TRBD1 on 5 matching bases. Trimming stripped 4 bases from V and 0 bases from J, with 16 bases between. CDR3 length: 17 residues. Germline-derived CDR1 and CDR2 are LGHDT and YNNKEL (reference sequence). The CDR3 here is CASSRGGRQSSGNTIYF. The CDR3 DNA reads as TGTGCCAGCAGCCGCGGGGGACGGCAATCCTCTGGAAACACCATATATTTT.

The chain carries TRBV19 and TRBJ1-5; D remains ambiguous. CDR3 length: 16 residues. Trimming removed 2 bases at V and 3 bases at J, with 14 bases between. The germline CDR1 and CDR2 sequences are LNHDA and SQIVND (reference sequence). CDR3 DNA sequence: TGTGCCAGTAGTATACGCGGGGTGTTGAACAATCAGCCCCAGCATTTT. Translating it yields CASSIRGVLNNQPQHF.

There are many counts of this clonotype. The chain couples TRBV27 to TRBJ2-5; 9 bases agree with TRBD1. The V and J ends lost 6 bases and 5 bases, in that order; junction bases with no gene match: 13. The CDR3 spans 16 residues. Per germline, CDR1 MNHEY and CDR2 SMNVEV (reference sequence). CDR3 sequence reads: CASSSTGGVLGETQYF. The CDR3 bases are TGTGCCAGCAGCTCAACAGGGGGCGTCCTGGGGGAGACCCAGTACTTC.